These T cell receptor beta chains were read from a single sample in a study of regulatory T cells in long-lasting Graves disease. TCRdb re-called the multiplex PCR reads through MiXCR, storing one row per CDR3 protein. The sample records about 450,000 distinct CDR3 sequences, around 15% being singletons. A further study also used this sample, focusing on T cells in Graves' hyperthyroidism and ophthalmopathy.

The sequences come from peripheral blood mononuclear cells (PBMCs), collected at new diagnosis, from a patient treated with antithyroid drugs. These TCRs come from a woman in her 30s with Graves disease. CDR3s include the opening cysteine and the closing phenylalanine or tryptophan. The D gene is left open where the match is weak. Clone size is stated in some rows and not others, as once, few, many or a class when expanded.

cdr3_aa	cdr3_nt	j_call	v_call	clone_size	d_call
CASSFSGESSPLHF	TGTGCCAGCAGTTTTTCCGGGGAAAGTTCACCCCTCCACTTT	TRBJ1-6	TRBV28	few	-
CASSLAGGSNEKLFF	TGTGCCAGCAGCTTAGCTGGGGGCTCTAATGAAAAACTGTTTTTT	TRBJ1-4	TRBV7-8	-	-
CASSLGEDGYTF	TGTGCCAGCAGTTTGGGCGAGGATGGCTACACCTTC	TRBJ1-2	TRBV28	-	-
CSASGLAGATDTQYF	TGCAGTGCGTCTGGTTTAGCGGGAGCCACAGATACGCAGTATTTT	TRBJ2-3	TRBV20-1	few	TRBD2
CASSRDYGFGGYTF	TGTGCCAGCAGCCGGGATTACGGGTTTGGAGGCTACACCTTC	TRBJ1-2	TRBV7-9	-	-
CASSPRGLAGDSDTQYF	TGTGCCAGCAGCCCTCGAGGACTAGCGGGGGACTCAGATACGCAGTATTTT	TRBJ2-3	TRBV3-1	-	TRBD2
CASTRDGVTGELFF	TGTGCCAGCACCAGAGATGGGGTCACCGGGGAGCTGTTTTTT	TRBJ2-2	TRBV11-2	-	-
CASSPPPYNEQFF	TGTGCCAGCAGCCCCCCGCCATACAATGAGCAGTTCTTC	TRBJ2-1	TRBV3-1	many	-
CASSSRGTENQPQHF	TGTGCCAGCAGCTCAAGGGGGACAGAAAATCAGCCCCAGCATTTT	TRBJ1-5	TRBV11-2	-	TRBD1
CASSQPGQGYYEQYF	TGTGCCAGCAGCCAGCCGGGACAGGGGTACTACGAGCAGTACTTC	TRBJ2-7	TRBV7-9	many	TRBD1
CSAKQGDQPQHF	TGCAGTGCCAAACAGGGGGATCAGCCCCAGCATTTT	TRBJ1-5	TRBV20-1	-	TRBD1
CASSPSLAGVNNEQFF	TGTGCCAGTAGTCCCTCGCTAGCGGGCGTCAACAATGAGCAGTTCTTC	TRBJ2-1	TRBV19	few	TRBD2
CASSPMINEQFF	TGTGCCAGCAGCCCCATGATCAATGAGCAGTTCTTC	TRBJ2-1	TRBV7-9	few	-
CASSYSPRRDTQYF	TGTGCCAGCAGTTACTCCCCTCGCCGGGATACGCAGTATTTT	TRBJ2-3	TRBV6-5	-	-
CSVSRVSYNEQFF	TGCAGCGTGTCCCGGGTGAGCTACAATGAGCAGTTCTTC	TRBJ2-1	TRBV29-1	few	-